One sample yielded the 9 T cell receptor beta chains listed below, sequenced in a study of shared clonotypes between healthy human individuals. Naive CD8 cells lacked CD45RO and underwent positive selection for CCR7, leaving out terminally differentiated effector memory CD45RA+ cells. Only in-frame clones appear in the TCRdb table, and some are missing; sequencing was by immunoSEQ multiplex PCR. The data hold around 580,000 clones, with roughly 98% observed a single time. The specimen sequenced was naive CD8+ T cells sorted from blood. The source is a man younger than 45 in good health.

The chain joins TRBV28 to TRBJ2-2; D is ambiguous. With 6 bases removed from V and 0 bases from J, the gap between germline ends came to 11 bases. The CDR3 has 15 residues. Looked up from germline, CDR1 is MDHEN and CDR2 is SYDVKM. CDR3 nucleotides: TGTGCCAGCAGCCGTGACGGATCGAACACCGGGGAGCTGTTTTTT. Protein: CASSRDGSNTGELFF. Variable domain in full (rest from reference TRBV28 and TRBJ2-2): DVKVTQSSRYLVKRTGEKVFLECVQDMDHENMFWYRQDPGLGLRLIYFSYDVKMKEKGDIPEGYSVSREKKERFSLILESASTNQTSMYLCASSRDGSNTGELFFGEGSRLTVL.

The chain joins TRBV5-1 to TRBJ1-1, with a weak D call TRBD1 (5 bases). The V gene's germline CDR1 is SGHRS and CDR2 YFSETQ. The CDR3 is 15 residues long. Between the trimmed V and J ends, which lost 2 bases and 6 bases, there was a span of 17 bases. The CDR3 sequence: CASSFSSRGHPEAFF. The CDR3 DNA follows: TGCGCCAGCAGCTTCTCCTCTCGGGGCCACCCTGAAGCTTTCTTT.

The V gene is TRBV6-5, the J gene TRBJ1-1; D possibly corresponds to TRBD1 (6 bases). Trimming pared 8 bases from V and 11 bases from J, leaving 15 bases between. This CDR3 is 11 amino acids long. Germline V gene data show CDR1 as MNHEY and CDR2 as SVGAGI. This chain's CDR3 is CASGEDRLAFF. The CDR3 DNA follows: TGTGCCAGCGGCGAAGACAGGTTGGCTTTCTTT.

This chain links TRBV28 with TRBJ2-1; D remains ambiguous. In germline, CDR1 is MDHEN, CDR2 SYDVKM. The CDR3 loop spans 13 amino acids. The germline V and J ends were trimmed by 6 bases and 3 bases, with 9 bases remaining between them. The CDR3: CASRRLDYNEQFF. DNA of the CDR3: TGTGCCAGCAGGAGACTCGACTACAATGAGCAGTTCTTC.

The rearrangement links TRBV6-1 to TRBJ1-2; 7 bases map to TRBD1. This CDR3 is built from 15 residues. Trimming took 0 bases from V and 2 from J; bases not matched to a gene: 3. From germline, CDR1 is MNHNS and CDR2 SASEGT. The DNA for the CDR3 is TGTGCCAGCAGTGAAGCTCCGACAGGGAACTATGGCTACACCTTC. The encoded protein is CASSEAPTGNYGYTF.

The V gene is TRBV15, the J gene TRBJ2-7; tentatively, D is TRBD1 or TRBD2 (5 bases each). Trimming removed 5 bases from V and 4 bases from J, with 15 bases in between. CDR1 is LNHNV and CDR2 is YYDKDF in the germline V gene (reference sequence). This CDR3 spans 14 amino acids. The CDR3 reads CATSVGTTNYEQYF. DNA for the CDR3: TGTGCCACCAGCGTCGGGACCACCAATTACGAGCAGTACTTC. Variable domain in full (rest from reference TRBV15 and TRBJ2-7): DAMVIQNPRYQVTQFGKPVTLSCSQTLNHNVMYWYQQKSSQAPKLLFHYYDKDFNNEADTPDNFQSRRPNTSFCFLDIRSPGLGDTAMYLCATSVGTTNYEQYFGPGTRLTVT.

The chain couples TRBV14 to TRBJ1-2, with 7 bases identical to TRBD1. The CDR3 runs to 14 residues. Germline V gene sequence: CDR1 SGHDN, CDR2 FVKESK. Trimming removed 1 base from V and 5 bases from J; junction bases left unmatched: 4. The CDR3 protein is CASSQGTGSYGYTF. DNA for the CDR3: TGTGCCAGCAGCCAAGGGACAGGTTCTTATGGCTACACCTTC.

This clone showed up just once. The V call is TRBV19, the J call TRBJ2-1, with no clear D. Germline V gene sequence: CDR1 LNHDA, CDR2 SQIVND (reference sequence). This CDR3 region has 16 residues. Trimming took 1 base from V and 0 from J, leaving 10 bases between them. CDR3 loop: CASSIGLESSYNEQFF. CDR3 nucleotides: TGTGCCAGTAGTATAGGGCTGGAAAGCTCCTACAATGAGCAGTTCTTC.

This clone appeared once. This chain joins TRBV16 and TRBJ1-5; 7 nucleotides align to TRBD1. The length of the CDR3 is 17 residues. Trimming cost V 3 bases and J 0 bases; bases outside gene matches: 8. Germline CDR1 KGHSY, CDR2 FQNENV. Here the CDR3 DNA reads TGTGCCAGCAGCCATTACGGGACAGAATATAGCAATCAGCCCCAGCATTTT. Translation gives CASSHYGTEYSNQPQHF.